These 28 T cell receptor beta chains came from one sample sequenced in a study of T-cell reconstitution after alpha-beta-depleted transplantation in children. Molecular barcoding with unique molecular identifiers was used for the TCRbeta library. In TCRdb, the PCR reads were re-called with MiXCR into one record per CDR3 protein. The sample contains approximately 650,000 distinct CDR3 sequences, around 13% of which appear only once. The sequencing here drew on PBMCs, taken before TCRalphabeta/CD19-depleted stem cell transplant. The source of these receptors is a girl aged 2-10 years with congenital amegakaryocytic thrombocytopenia, due to receive a stem cell transplant.

This clonotype turned up a few times. J is TRBJ2-7 and V is TRBV30; D ambiguous. Trimming cost V 2 bases and J 3 bases, with 20 bases left between them. CDR1 is GTSNPN, CDR2 SVGIG, per germline (reference sequence). The CDR3 is 16 amino acids. The DNA of the CDR3 is TGTGCCTGGAGTCCGAACCCGAGACTGGGTTACTACGAGCAGTACTTC. As protein: CAWSPNPRLGYYEQYF.

This clonotype was seen repeatedly, ten times or more. This chain links TRBV7-2 with TRBJ2-3; the match to TRBD2 covers 13 bases. V lost 5 bases to trimming and J lost 5 bases; unmatched junction nucleotides: 4. Looked up from germline, CDR1 is SGHTA and CDR2 is FQGNSA. This CDR3 region has 15 residues. The CDR3 sequence: CASSRTSGSGDTQYF. Written as DNA, the CDR3 is TGTGCCAGCAGCCGGACTAGCGGGAGTGGAGATACGCAGTATTTT.

This clonotype was counted ten times or more. This chain links TRBV20-1 with TRBJ1-1; 8 bases are shared with TRBD1. The trim removed 7 bases at V and 7 bases at J, leaving 14 bases unmatched. The CDR3 is 14 residues long. Per the germline V gene, CDR1 is DFQATT and CDR2 is SNEGSKA (reference sequence). CDR3 region: CSVSPDRASGEAFF. The CDR3 coding sequence is TGCAGTGTTTCTCCGGACAGGGCCTCTGGTGAAGCTTTCTTT.

This clonotype was observed a handful of times. The chain employs TRBV5-1 and TRBJ2-5, with 7 bases aligning to TRBD1. CDR3 length: 16 amino acids. Germline V gives CDR1 SGHRS, CDR2 YFSETQ. With V trimmed by 4 bases and J by 1 base, 10 bases remained unmatched. The CDR3 DNA follows: TGCGCCAGCAGCGCCGCTGACAGGGCGTCCCAAGAGACCCAGTACTTC. Its translation is CASSAADRASQETQYF.

V is TRBV30 and J is TRBJ1-1; no clear D gene. The germline V and J ends were trimmed by 0 bases and 5 bases, with 7 bases remaining between them. Germline CDR1 GTSNPN, CDR2 SVGIG (reference sequence). This CDR3 region has 12 residues. The CDR3 coding sequence is TGTGCCTGGAGTGTACTGGGGACTGAAGCTTTCTTT. It translates to CAWSVLGTEAFF.

The gene calls are TRBV20-1 and TRBJ1-5; no clear D. This CDR3 spans 12 amino acids. Germline V gene sequence: CDR1 DFQATT, CDR2 SNEGSKA (reference sequence). V shed 3 bases and J shed 3 bases, with 6 bases lying between them. The CDR3 sequence: CSASSPNQPQHF. In DNA, the CDR3 is TGCAGTGCTAGTTCCCCCAATCAGCCCCAGCATTTT.

This clonotype was counted many times. This sequence joins TRBV24-1 and TRBJ2-5; maybe TRBD2 (6 bases). V was shortened by 5 bases and J by 4 bases, with 7 bases between the two germline ends. There are 12 residues in the CDR3. Germline-derived CDR1 and CDR2 are KGHDR and SFDVKD. Here the CDR3 DNA reads TGTGCCACCAGTGTGGGAGGAGAGACCCAGTACTTC. Protein product: CATSVGGETQYF.

This clonotype was picked up many times. V is TRBV20-1 and J is TRBJ2-1; D is unclear. Germline lookup yields CDR1 DFQATT and CDR2 SNEGSKA (reference sequence). CDR3 length equals 16 residues. Trimming pared 1 base from V and 0 bases from J, leaving 13 bases between. DNA of the CDR3: TGCAGTGCTAGAGTCGGCTATCTGAGCTCCTACAATGAGCAGTTCTTC. Translating gives CSARVGYLSSYNEQFF.

This clonotype was detected many times. The chain couples TRBV10-3 to TRBJ1-2, with 9 bases that match TRBD1. In germline, CDR1 is ENHRY, CDR2 SYGVKD. Trimming removed 6 bases from V and 3 bases from J; junction bases left unmatched: 17. The length of the CDR3 is 18 residues. CDR3 sequence reads: CAIRKSSRDRDLYYGYTF. CDR3 sequence (DNA): TGTGCCATCAGGAAGAGCTCCCGGGACAGGGACCTGTACTATGGCTACACCTTC.

Remarks on this clonotype: One base away lies a much larger clone, so this may be a sequencing read error. V and J are TRBV5-1 and TRBJ2-1; TRBD2 is a possible D gene (5 bases). The CDR3 length is 14 residues. From germline, CDR1 is SGHRS and CDR2 YFSETQ. The CDR3 DNA follows: TGCGTCAGCAGCCGTCCTAGCATGTACAATGAGCAGTTCTTC. It is translated as CVSSRPSMYNEQFF.

This clonotype was observed many times. CDR3 protein: CASARWELRAGNTIYF. The DNA for the CDR3 is TGCGCCAGCGCCCGCTGGGAGTTGAGGGCTGGAAACACCATATATTTT. The chain links TRBV5-1 to TRBJ1-3; no reliable D call. The CDR3 sequence is 16 residues long. CDR1 is SGHRS and CDR2 is YFSETQ in the germline V gene. V was clipped by 7 bases and J by 2 bases, with 19 bases between them.

At least ten counts were recorded for this clonotype. V gene TRBV5-1 combines with J gene TRBJ1-1; no definite D call. Trimming cost V 1 base and J 8 bases, with 12 bases left between them. The length of the CDR3 is 13 residues. Germline assignment: CDR1 SGHRS and CDR2 YFSETQ. CDR3 sequence: CASSLSARLEAFF. The CDR3 DNA reads as TGCGCCAGCAGCTTGTCGGCCCGACTAGAAGCTTTCTTT.

This clonotype appeared many times. The chain couples TRBV5-1 to TRBJ1-6; D is perhaps TRBD1 (5 bases). Trimming took off 1 base at V and 8 bases at J, with 13 bases between the two ends. Germline V CDR1 and CDR2: SGHRS, YFSETQ. The CDR3 has 15 amino acids. The CDR3 bases are TGCGCCAGCAGCTTGTCCAGGGCGGCGGATTCACCCCTCCACTTT. Encoded protein: CASSLSRAADSPLHF.

J is TRBJ2-7 and V is TRBV7-9; 9 nucleotides line up with TRBD1. Germline CDR1 is SEHNR and CDR2 is FQNEAQ (reference sequence). This CDR3 has 16 amino acids. V shed 1 base and J 9 bases; nucleotides not matched to a gene: 13. CDR3 residues: CASSLEGTGYSYRQYF. CDR3 sequence (DNA): TGTGCCAGCAGCTTAGAAGGGACAGGGTATTCTTACAGGCAGTACTTC.

Details on this clonotype: Possible read error: a much larger clone is one base away. This chain connects TRBV5-1 to TRBJ1-5; D is ambiguous. The germline V and J ends were trimmed by 2 bases and 4 bases, with 10 bases remaining between them. This CDR3 is built from 14 residues. Germline V gene sequence: CDR1 SGHRS, CDR2 YFSETQ. The CDR3: CASSFTRQNQPQHF. The DNA for the CDR3 is TGCGCCAGCAGCTTTACCAGGCAGAATCAGCCCCAGCATTTT.

The V and J genes are TRBV7-6 and TRBJ2-1; D is possibly TRBD1 or TRBD2 (5 bases each). CDR3 length: 16 amino acids. The V gene lost 5 bases and the J gene lost 2 bases, with 16 bases spanning the gap. Per the germline V gene, CDR1 is SGHVS and CDR2 is FNYEAQ. CDR3 sequence reads: CASSPGARGAYNEQFF. DNA of the CDR3: TGTGCCAGCAGCCCTGGGGCCCGGGGCGCCTACAATGAGCAGTTCTTC.

The table lists this clonotype with a few counts. The rearrangement links TRBV20-1 to TRBJ2-1; 8 nucleotides line up with TRBD2. The V gene's germline CDR1 is DFQATT and CDR2 SNEGSKA (reference sequence). The trim removed 1 base at V and 4 bases at J, leaving 3 bases unmatched. This CDR3 has 14 residues. In DNA form, the CDR3 reads TGCAGTGCTAGAGCCAGCGGGGGTTACAATGAGCAGTTCTTC. It codes for CSARASGGYNEQFF.

The CDR3 here is CASRPDSNYGYTF. Written as DNA, the CDR3 is TGCGCCAGCAGACCTGACAGCAACTATGGCTACACCTTC. The gene calls are TRBV5-1 and TRBJ1-2, with TRBD1 as a possible D gene (5 bases). The CDR3 is 13 amino acids. V was clipped by 5 bases and J by 2 bases, with 10 bases between them. Germline V CDR1 and CDR2: SGHRS, YFSETQ. The full variable domain, completed using reference TRBV5-1 and TRBJ1-2, is KAGVTQTPRYLIKTRGQQVTLSCSPISGHRSVSWYQQTPGQGLQFLFEYFSETQRNKGNFPGRFSGRQFSNSRSEMNVSTLELGDSALYLCASRPDSNYGYTFGSGTRLTVV.

The chain is built from TRBV3-1 and TRBJ2-2, with 8 bases matching TRBD1. Per germline, CDR1 LGHDT and CDR2 YNNKEL (reference sequence). The CDR3 sequence is 17 residues long. The V and J ends lost 4 bases and 3 bases, in that order; junction bases with no gene match: 10. The CDR3 loop is CASSPSSGTGHTGELFF. In DNA form, the CDR3 reads TGTGCCAGCAGCCCCAGCTCCGGGACAGGCCACACCGGGGAGCTGTTTTTT.

In this sample, this clonotype turned up many times. This chain connects TRBV15 to TRBJ1-4; maybe TRBD1 (5 bases). Germline assignment: CDR1 LNHNV and CDR2 YYDKDF (reference sequence). The CDR3 is 16 amino acids. Trimming took off 2 bases at V and 8 bases at J, with 18 bases between the two ends. The CDR3 loop reads CATSRPTIGTPEKLFF. The CDR3 DNA reads as TGTGCCACCAGCAGACCGACGATCGGGACGCCAGAAAAACTGTTTTTT.

This clonotype was found many times. The chain uses TRBV5-1 and TRBJ2-1; TRBD2 matches 11 bases. The CDR3 is 15 amino acids. Trimming at V came to 2 bases and at J to 5 bases, leaving 3 bases not matched to a gene. Germline CDR1 and CDR2: SGHRS and YFSETQ. Here the CDR3 reads CASSLPGLADNEQFF. The DNA for the CDR3 is TGCGCCAGCAGCTTACCGGGACTAGCGGACAATGAGCAGTTCTTC.

This clonotype was seen repeatedly, ten times or more. The J gene is TRBJ1-1, the V gene TRBV5-5, with 8 positions matching TRBD1. Trimming at V came to 2 bases and at J to 6 bases, leaving 6 bases not matched to a gene. In germline, CDR1 is SGHKS, CDR2 YYEKEE (reference sequence). The CDR3 has 14 residues. CDR3 bases: TGTGCCAGCAGCTTAGGACAGGGAAGGCCTGAAGCTTTCTTT. Its protein product is CASSLGQGRPEAFF. Together with reference TRBV5-5 and TRBJ1-1, the CDR3 gives the full variable domain: DAGVTQSPTHLIKTRGQQVTLRCSPISGHKSVSWYQQVLGQGPQFIFQYYEKEERGRGNFPDRFSARQFPNYSSELNVNALLLGDSALYLCASSLGQGRPEAFFGQGTRLTVV.

This clonotype showed up just a few times. The CDR3 loop is CASSSQGASPDTQYF. CDR3 DNA sequence: TGTGCCAGCAGCTCACAGGGGGCTTCACCAGATACGCAGTATTTT. The gene calls are TRBV7-3 and TRBJ2-3; TRBD1 aligns across 9 bases. Trimming removed 4 bases from V and 4 bases from J; junction bases left unmatched: 6. The CDR3 is 15 residues long. Germline CDR1 is SGHTA and CDR2 is FQGTGA.

This clonotype was found a few times. As DNA, the CDR3 is TGTGCCAGCAGCCCATGGAGGGGGCAAGAGACCCAGTACTTC. Protein: CASSPWRGQETQYF. This rearrangement joins TRBV7-9 to TRBJ2-5; D possibly uses TRBD1 or TRBD2 (6 bases each). The V gene lost 5 bases and the J gene lost 2 bases, with 12 bases spanning the gap. Germline CDR1 and CDR2: SEHNR and FQNEAQ (reference sequence). The CDR3 length is 14 residues.

In this sample, this clonotype turned up a few times. The chain joins TRBV29-1 to TRBJ2-7; D remains unclear. V gave up 4 bases and J gave up 2 bases, with 15 bases separating them. The CDR3 has 14 residues. Per germline, CDR1 SQVTM and CDR2 ANQGSEA. In DNA, the CDR3 is TGCAGCGTTGGAGACTCCGGCCCACCCTACGAGCAGTACTTC. This encodes CSVGDSGPPYEQYF.

The CDR3 sequence is CASRLGIAYEQYF. Here the CDR3 DNA reads TGTGCCAGCAGATTGGGGATTGCCTACGAGCAGTACTTC. The chain uses TRBV12-3 or TRBV12-4 and TRBJ2-7; no reliable D call. The CDR3 spans 13 residues. V dropped 6 bases and J dropped 2 bases, with 11 bases sitting between them.

There are a few counts of this clonotype. The CDR3 nucleotides are TGTGCCAGCAGTCCTGAGACAGGCCCCACCTACGAGCAGTACTTC. It specifies CASSPETGPTYEQYF. The chain links TRBV12-3 or TRBV12-4 to TRBJ2-7; a possible D gene is TRBD1 (6 bases). The CDR3 runs to 15 residues. The V and J ends lost 5 bases and 2 bases respectively, with 16 bases between them.

In its sample, this clonotype was seen a few times. The chain combines TRBV5-1 with TRBJ2-7; 9 bases line up with TRBD1. This CDR3 spans 17 amino acids. Unmatched junction bases numbered 9, after V lost 0 bases and J lost 2 bases. The germline gives CDR1 SGHRS, CDR2 YFSETQ. CDR3 nucleotides: TGCGCCAGCAGCTTGGCCTTACCGGGACAGGGACCCTACGAGCAGTACTTC. Translation gives CASSLALPGQGPYEQYF.